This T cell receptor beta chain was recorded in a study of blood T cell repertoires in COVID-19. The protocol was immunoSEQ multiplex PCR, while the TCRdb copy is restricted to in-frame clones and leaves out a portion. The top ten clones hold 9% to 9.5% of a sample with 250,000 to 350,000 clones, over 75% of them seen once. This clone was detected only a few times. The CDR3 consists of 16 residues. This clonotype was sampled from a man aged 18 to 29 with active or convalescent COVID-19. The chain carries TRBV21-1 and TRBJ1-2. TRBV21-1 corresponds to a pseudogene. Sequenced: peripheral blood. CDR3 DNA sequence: TGTGCCAGCAGCCTACGCCAGTCTCCGCCGGGGTATGGCTACACCTTC. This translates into CASSLRQSPPGYGYTF.